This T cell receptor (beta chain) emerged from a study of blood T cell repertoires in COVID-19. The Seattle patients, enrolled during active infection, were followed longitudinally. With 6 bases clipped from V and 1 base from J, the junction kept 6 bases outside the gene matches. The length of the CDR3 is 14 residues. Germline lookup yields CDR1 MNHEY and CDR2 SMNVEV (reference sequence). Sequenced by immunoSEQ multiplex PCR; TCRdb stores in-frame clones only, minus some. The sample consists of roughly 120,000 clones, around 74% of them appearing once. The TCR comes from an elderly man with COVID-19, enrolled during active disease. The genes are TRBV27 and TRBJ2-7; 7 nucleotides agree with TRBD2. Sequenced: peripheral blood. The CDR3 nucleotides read TGTGCCAGCAGAAGGGCTAGCGGTTCCTACGAGCAGTACTTC. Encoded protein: CASRRASGSYEQYF.